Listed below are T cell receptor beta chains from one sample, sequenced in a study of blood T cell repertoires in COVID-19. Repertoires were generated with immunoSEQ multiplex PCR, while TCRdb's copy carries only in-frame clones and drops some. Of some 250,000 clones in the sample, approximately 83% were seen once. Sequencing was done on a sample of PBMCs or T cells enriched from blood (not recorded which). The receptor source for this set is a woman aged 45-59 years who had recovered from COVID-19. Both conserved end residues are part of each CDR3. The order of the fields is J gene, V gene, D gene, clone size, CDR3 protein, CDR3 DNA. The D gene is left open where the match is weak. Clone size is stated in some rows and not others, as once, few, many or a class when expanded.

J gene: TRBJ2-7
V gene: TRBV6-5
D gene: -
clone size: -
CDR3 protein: CASSPGQSYEQYF
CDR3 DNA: TGTGCCAGCAGTCCAGGACAGTCCTACGAGCAGTACTTC

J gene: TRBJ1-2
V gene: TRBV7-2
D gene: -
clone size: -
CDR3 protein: CASSLVGQLNYGYTF
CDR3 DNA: TGTGCCAGCAGCTTAGTGGGCCAACTTAACTATGGCTACACCTTC

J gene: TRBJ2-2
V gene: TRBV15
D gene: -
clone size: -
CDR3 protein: CATSINRQTGELFF
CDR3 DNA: TGTGCCACCAGCATAAACAGACAGACCGGGGAGCTGTTTTTT

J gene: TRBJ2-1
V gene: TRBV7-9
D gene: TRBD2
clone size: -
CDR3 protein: CASSPFSGSYEQFF
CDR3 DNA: TGTGCCAGCAGCCCCTTTAGCGGGAGCTATGAGCAGTTCTTC

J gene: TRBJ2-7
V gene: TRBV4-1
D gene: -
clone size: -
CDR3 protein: CASSQLSDNSYYEQYF
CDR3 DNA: TGCGCCAGCAGCCAACTATCCGACAATTCATACTACGAGCAGTACTTC

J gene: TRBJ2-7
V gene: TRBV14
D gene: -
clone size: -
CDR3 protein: CASSQVAGASYEQYF
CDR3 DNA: TGTGCCAGCAGCCAAGTCGCGGGGGCCTCCTACGAGCAGTACTTC

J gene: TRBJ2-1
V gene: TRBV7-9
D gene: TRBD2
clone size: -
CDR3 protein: CASRGLAGVSYNEQFF
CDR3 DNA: TGTGCCAGCAGAGGATTAGCGGGAGTCTCCTACAATGAGCAGTTCTTC

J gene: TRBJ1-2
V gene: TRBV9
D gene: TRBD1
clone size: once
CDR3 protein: CASSVSRGQGATHGYTF
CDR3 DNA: TGTGCCAGCAGCGTGAGCCGGGGACAGGGGGCGACGCATGGCTACACCTTC

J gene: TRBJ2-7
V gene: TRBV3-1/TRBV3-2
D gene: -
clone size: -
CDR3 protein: CASSQPQGPYEQYF
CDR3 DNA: TGTGCCAGCAGCCAACCACAGGGACCCTACGAGCAGTACTTC

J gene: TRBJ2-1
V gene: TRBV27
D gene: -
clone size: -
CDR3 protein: CASSLASSYNEQFF
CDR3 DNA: TGTGCCAGCAGTTTAGCGAGCTCCTACAATGAGCAGTTCTTC

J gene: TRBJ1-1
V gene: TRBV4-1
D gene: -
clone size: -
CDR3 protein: CASRTWGGSERGAFF
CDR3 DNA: TGCGCCAGCAGGACATGGGGGGGAAGCGAGAGGGGAGCTTTCTTT

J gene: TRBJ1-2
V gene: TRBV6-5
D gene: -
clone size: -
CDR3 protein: CASLRDTYGYTF
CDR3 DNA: TGTGCCAGCCTCCGGGACACCTATGGCTACACCTTC

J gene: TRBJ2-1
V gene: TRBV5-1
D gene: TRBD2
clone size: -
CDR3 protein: CASSLSGLADEQFF
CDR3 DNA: TGCGCCAGCAGCCTGTCGGGACTAGCGGATGAGCAGTTCTTC

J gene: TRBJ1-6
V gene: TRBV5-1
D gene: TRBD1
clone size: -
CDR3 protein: CASSLGQGNSPLHF
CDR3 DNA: TGCGCCAGCAGCTTGGGACAGGGGAATTCACCCCTCCACTTT

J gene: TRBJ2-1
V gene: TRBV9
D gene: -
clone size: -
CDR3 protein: CASSPQYSIYNEQFF
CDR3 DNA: TGTGCCAGCAGCCCCCAATACTCCATATACAATGAGCAGTTCTTC

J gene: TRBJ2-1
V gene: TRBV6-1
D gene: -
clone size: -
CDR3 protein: CASSESIGSDEQFF
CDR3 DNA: TGTGCCAGCAGTGAATCGATCGGGAGCGATGAGCAGTTCTTC

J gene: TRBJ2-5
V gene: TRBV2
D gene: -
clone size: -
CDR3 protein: CASKEYQETQYF
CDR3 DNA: TGTGCCAGCAAGGAGTACCAAGAGACCCAGTACTTC

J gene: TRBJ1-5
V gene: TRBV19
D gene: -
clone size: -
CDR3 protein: CATTPGRSNSNQPQHF
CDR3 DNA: TGTGCCACTACCCCCGGCAGGTCGAATAGCAATCAGCCCCAGCATTTT

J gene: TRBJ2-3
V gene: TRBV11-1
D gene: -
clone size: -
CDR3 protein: CASSLSATDTQYF
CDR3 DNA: TGTGCCAGCAGCTTATCCGCGACAGATACGCAGTATTTT

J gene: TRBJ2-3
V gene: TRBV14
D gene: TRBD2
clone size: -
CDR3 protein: CASSQSSGRPGDTQYF
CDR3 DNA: TGTGCCAGCAGCCAATCTAGCGGGAGGCCAGGGGATACGCAGTATTTT

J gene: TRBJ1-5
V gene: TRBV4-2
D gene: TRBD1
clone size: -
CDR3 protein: CASSQDSQGARGNQPQHF
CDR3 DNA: TGTGCCAGCAGCCAAGACTCCCAGGGGGCTCGAGGCAATCAGCCCCAGCATTTT

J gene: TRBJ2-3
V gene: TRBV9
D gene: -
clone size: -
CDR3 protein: CASSVRGEDTQYF
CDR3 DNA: TGTGCCAGCAGCGTCAGGGGAGAAGATACGCAGTATTTT

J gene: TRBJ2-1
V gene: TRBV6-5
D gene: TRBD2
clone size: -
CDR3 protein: CASIKGTSGNNEQFF
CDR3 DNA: TGTGCCAGCATAAAGGGGACTAGCGGGAACAATGAGCAGTTCTTC

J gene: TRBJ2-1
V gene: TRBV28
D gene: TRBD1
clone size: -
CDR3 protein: CASSLTPGQGFEQFF
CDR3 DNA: TGTGCCAGCAGTTTAACTCCGGGACAGGGATTTGAGCAGTTCTTC

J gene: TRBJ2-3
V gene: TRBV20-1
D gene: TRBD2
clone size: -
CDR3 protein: CSARDRGRQYF
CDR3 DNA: TGCAGTGCTAGAGATCGCGGGAGGCAGTATTTT

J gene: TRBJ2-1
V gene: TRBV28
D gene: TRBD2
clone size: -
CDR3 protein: CASSLPPAVASGRTNEQFF
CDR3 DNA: TGTGCCAGCAGTTTACCCCCTGCCGTAGCTAGCGGGAGAACCAATGAGCAGTTCTTC

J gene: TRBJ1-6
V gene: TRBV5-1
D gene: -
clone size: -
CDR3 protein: CASSLAGQPYSPLHF
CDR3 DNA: TGCGCCAGCAGCTTGGCCGGACAGCCTTATTCACCCCTCCACTTT

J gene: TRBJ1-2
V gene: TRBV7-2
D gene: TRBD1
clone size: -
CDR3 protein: CASSWGTGTAGNYGYTF
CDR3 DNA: TGTGCCAGCAGCTGGGGGACAGGGACGGCGGGTAACTATGGCTACACCTTC

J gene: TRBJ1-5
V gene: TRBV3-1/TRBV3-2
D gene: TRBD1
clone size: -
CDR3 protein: CASSQRGLGSNQPQHF
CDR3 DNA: TGTGCCAGCAGCCAGAGGGGGCTGGGTAGCAATCAGCCCCAGCATTTT

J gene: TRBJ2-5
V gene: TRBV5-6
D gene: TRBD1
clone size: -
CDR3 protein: CASTAAGTEETQYF
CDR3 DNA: TGTGCCAGCACAGCCGCCGGGACAGAAGAGACCCAGTACTTC

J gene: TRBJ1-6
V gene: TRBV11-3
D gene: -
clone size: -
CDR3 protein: CASSLSGSNSPLHF
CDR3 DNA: TGTGCCAGCAGCCTCTCGGGATCCAATTCACCCCTCCACTTT

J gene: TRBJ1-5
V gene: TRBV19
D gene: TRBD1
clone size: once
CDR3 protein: CASRTGTGFANQPQHF
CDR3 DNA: TGTGCCAGTAGAACCGGGACAGGGTTTGCCAATCAGCCCCAGCATTTT

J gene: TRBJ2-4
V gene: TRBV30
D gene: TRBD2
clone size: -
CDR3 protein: CAGERESKNIQYF
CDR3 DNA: TGTGCCGGAGAGCGGGAGTCCAAAAACATTCAGTACTTC

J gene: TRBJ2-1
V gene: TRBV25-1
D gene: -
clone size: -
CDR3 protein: CASSDYRVNEQFF
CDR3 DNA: TGTGCCAGCAGTGACTACAGGGTAAATGAGCAGTTCTTC

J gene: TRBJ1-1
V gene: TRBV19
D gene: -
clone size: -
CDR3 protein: CASSISSEAFF
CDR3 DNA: TGTGCCAGTAGTATATCTAGTGAAGCTTTCTTT

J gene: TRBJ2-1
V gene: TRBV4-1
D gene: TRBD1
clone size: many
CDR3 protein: CASSLGTGKTYNEQFF
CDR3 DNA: TGCGCCAGCAGCCTAGGGACAGGGAAGACATACAATGAGCAGTTCTTC

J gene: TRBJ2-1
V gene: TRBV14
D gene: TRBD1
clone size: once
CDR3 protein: CASGGQRANEQFF
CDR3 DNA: TGTGCCAGCGGGGGACAGAGGGCCAATGAGCAGTTCTTC

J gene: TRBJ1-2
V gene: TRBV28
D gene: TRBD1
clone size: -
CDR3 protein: CASSFFDRVYGYTF
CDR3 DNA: TGTGCCAGCAGTTTCTTCGACAGGGTCTATGGCTACACCTTC

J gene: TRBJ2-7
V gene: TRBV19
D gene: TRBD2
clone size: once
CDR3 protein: CASSTSGLVVEQYF
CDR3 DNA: TGTGCCAGTAGTACTAGCGGCCTGGTCGTCGAGCAGTACTTC

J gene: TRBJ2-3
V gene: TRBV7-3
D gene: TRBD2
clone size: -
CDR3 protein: CASSPSSGGGVADTQYF
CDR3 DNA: TGTGCCAGCAGCCCGTCTAGCGGAGGAGGGGTCGCAGATACGCAGTATTTT

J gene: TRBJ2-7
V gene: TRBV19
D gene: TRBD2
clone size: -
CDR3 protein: CASSTNPSGRLSYEQYF
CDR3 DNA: TGTGCCAGTAGTACTAACCCTAGCGGGAGACTCTCCTACGAGCAGTACTTC

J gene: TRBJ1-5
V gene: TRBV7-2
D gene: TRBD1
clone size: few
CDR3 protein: CASSPRGPGQPQHF
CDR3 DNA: TGTGCCAGCAGTCCAAGGGGGCCCGGGCAGCCCCAGCATTTT

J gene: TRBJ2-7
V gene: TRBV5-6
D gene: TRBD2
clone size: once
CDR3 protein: CASSSGLGEQYF
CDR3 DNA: TGTGCCAGCAGTAGCGGGCTGGGCGAGCAGTACTTC

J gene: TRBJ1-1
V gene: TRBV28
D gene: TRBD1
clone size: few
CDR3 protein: CASSLTGTGTEAFF
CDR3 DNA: TGTGCCAGCAGCCTCACCGGGACAGGGACTGAAGCTTTCTTT

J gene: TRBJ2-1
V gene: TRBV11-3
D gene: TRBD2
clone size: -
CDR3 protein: CASSEGTSGSYNEQFF
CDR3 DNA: TGTGCCAGCAGCGAAGGGACTAGCGGGTCCTACAATGAGCAGTTCTTC

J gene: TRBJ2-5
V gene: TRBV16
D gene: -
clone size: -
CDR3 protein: CASSPMETQYF
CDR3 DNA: TGTGCCAGCAGCCCCATGGAGACCCAGTACTTC

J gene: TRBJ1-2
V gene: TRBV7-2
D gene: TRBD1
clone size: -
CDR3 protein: CASSLESSNRGLGYTF
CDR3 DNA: TGTGCCAGCAGCTTAGAATCCTCCAACAGGGGCCTTGGCTACACCTTC

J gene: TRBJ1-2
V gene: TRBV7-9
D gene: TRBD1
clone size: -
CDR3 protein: CASSLADRGWNGYTF
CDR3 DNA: TGTGCCAGCAGCTTAGCGGACAGGGGATGGAATGGCTACACCTTC

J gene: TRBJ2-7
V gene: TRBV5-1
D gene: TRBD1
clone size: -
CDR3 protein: CASSFSGDRSEQYF
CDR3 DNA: TGCGCCAGCAGCTTTTCAGGGGACAGGAGCGAGCAGTACTTC

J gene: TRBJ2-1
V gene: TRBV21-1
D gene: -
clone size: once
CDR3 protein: CASSKVGLERDKTYNEQFF
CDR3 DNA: TGTGCCAGCAGCAAAGTGGGTCTAGAGCGGGACAAAACCTACAATGAGCAGTTCTTC

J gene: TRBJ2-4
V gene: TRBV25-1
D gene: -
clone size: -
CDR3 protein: CASSRPGDIQYF
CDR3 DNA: TGTGCCAGCAGTCGTCCGGGGGACATTCAGTACTTC

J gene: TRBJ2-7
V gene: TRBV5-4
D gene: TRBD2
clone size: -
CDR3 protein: CASSSSGLAGEYF
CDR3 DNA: TGTGCCAGCAGCTCTTCGGGACTAGCGGGAGAGTACTTC

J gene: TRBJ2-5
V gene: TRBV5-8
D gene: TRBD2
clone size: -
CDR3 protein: CASSSLGLAGGAETQYF
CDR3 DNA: TGTGCCAGCAGCTCTTTGGGGCTAGCGGGAGGAGCAGAGACCCAGTACTTC

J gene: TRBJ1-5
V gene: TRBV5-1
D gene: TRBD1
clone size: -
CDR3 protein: CASSLQGNSNQPQHF
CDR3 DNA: TGCGCCAGCAGTCTACAGGGGAATAGCAATCAGCCCCAGCATTTT

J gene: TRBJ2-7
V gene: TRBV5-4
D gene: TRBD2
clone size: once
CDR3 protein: CASSLGTLAGAYEQYF
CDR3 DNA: TGTGCCAGCAGCCTCGGAACTCTAGCGGGAGCGTACGAGCAGTACTTC

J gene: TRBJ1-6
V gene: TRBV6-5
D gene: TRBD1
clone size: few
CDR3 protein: CASRTGVNSPLHF
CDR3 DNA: TGTGCCAGCCGGACAGGGGTCAATTCACCCCTCCACTTT

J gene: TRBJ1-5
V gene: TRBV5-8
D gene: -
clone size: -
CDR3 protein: CASSLGRGGQPQHF
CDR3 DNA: TGTGCCAGCAGCTTGGGAAGGGGTGGTCAGCCCCAGCATTTT

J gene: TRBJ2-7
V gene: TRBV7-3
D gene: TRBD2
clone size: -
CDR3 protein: CASSLTASGGYEQYF
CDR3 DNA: TGTGCCAGCAGCTTAACCGCTAGCGGGGGGTACGAGCAGTACTTC

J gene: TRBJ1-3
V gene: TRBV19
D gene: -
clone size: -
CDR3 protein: CASSIYGDSGNTIYF
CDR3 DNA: TGTGCCAGTAGTATATACGGAGACTCTGGAAACACCATATATTTT